The source of this T cell receptor beta chain is a study of shared clonotypes between healthy human individuals (dated by TCRdb to 2020 to 2022). About the full investigation: The cohort comprised a couple of women and a few men aged 18 to 49 years. For each donor, CD4 naive and CD4 memory were each run on three plates, CD8 naive on two plates, and CD8 memory on one plate. To estimate repertoire size and how much clonotype sharing occurs between individuals, the study deeply sequenced the blood TCR repertoires of about five healthy adults. Libraries were prepared and TCR repertoires were sequenced by different laboratories using diverse techniques, in order to increase sequencing depth and limit assay-specific biases. Per donor, leukapheresis produced somewhere between about 0.8 and 9.5 billion PBMCs. The paper as a whole reports these results and caveats: The genetic and exposure-history diversity represented was limited by the small number of donors. Approximately 4.8% of naive CD4, 3.5% of naive CD8, about 2.5% of memory CD4, and around 0.42% of memory CD8 clonotypes were shared across four donors. Incomplete sequencing was indicated by rarefaction of sorted-subset datasets, despite the large sequencing depth. Compared with non-shared clonotypes, clonotypes shared by all four sorted-subset donors had higher generation probabilities. Only blood was sampled, and tissue TCR repertoires likely differ from those in blood. Estimated clonotype richness was generally larger for naive than for memory subsets. Pairwise subsampling led to the expectation that sequencing depth would affect the degree of clonotype sharing among donors.

Sequences GTSNPN (CDR1) and SVGIG (CDR2) are obtained from the germline V gene (reference sequence). Including the terminal cysteine and phenylalanine, the CDR3 comprises 12 residues. Only the CDR3 region is kept as DNA, spanning 36 bases read in frame from base 1. V is cut by 2 bases and J by 8 bases, and the space between the germline ends is 12 bases. Healthy HIV-negative adults with no recently reported acute infections or vaccinations were included as donors. Only Caucasian adults living in Nashville, Tennessee, USA were represented among the donors. Magnetic negative selection was used to enrich CD4+ T cells, after which naive cells were positively selected on CD45RA and the negative fraction became the memory subset. After blood collection by leukapheresis, PBMCs were isolated using Ficoll-Histopaque density gradient centrifugation and then cryopreserved in the vapor phase of liquid nitrogen. Analytical flow cytometry was used to check the purity and quantity of each magnetically sorted T cell population. Genomic DNA was isolated from every sorted fraction and measured by UV absorbance on a Nanodrop 2000c.

About this clone: Its antigen target is currently unknown. Base quality data are lacking; no much larger clone is found one base away.

TCR CDR3 regions were amplified from genomic DNA by multiplex PCR using the deep immunoSEQ assay. Genomic DNA extracted from each cell subset was distributed evenly over all wells of several immunoSEQ 96-well plates, and each plate served as one replicate. For sorted subsets, around 200 ng genomic DNA, equal to tens of thousands of T cell genomes, was loaded into each replicate PCR. Purified libraries were measured with a Qubit 3.0 fluorometer, size-checked on a Bioanalyzer 2100, and measured again with the KAPA Library Quantification kit. Every immunoSEQ 96-well plate was sequenced on a dedicated single-read 150-cycle Illumina NextSeq 550 flow cell. On the authors' methods: The immunoSEQ output contained only junctional sequences without quality scores, so filtering could not match that applied to full-length reads. To assign V/J genes and CDR3, sequences were annotated against IMGT germline references using PyIR, a Python wrapper for IgBLAST v1.9. Any read was removed if the V/J assignment was weak (E-value above 1e-6), the CDR3 was missing, or the read contained stop codons, out-of-frame junctions, or ambiguous translated residues. V3J clonotypes were defined by identical inferred V gene, J gene, and CDR3 amino acid sequence. The percentage overlap between two repertoires was calculated by dividing the number of shared unique clonotypes by the size of the smaller repertoire. RTK rarefaction, the Chao1 estimator, and Recon v2.1 estimates of unobserved clonotypes were used to assess repertoire richness. Generation probabilities for all TCRbeta clonotypes obtained by the gDNA method from a few donors were computed using OLGA. TCRdb provides this immuneACCESS table in a form limited to in-frame rearrangements. Some clones are lacking; in checked studies, under half of them reflect an unresolved V gene, and why the rest are absent is not known. V and J calls plus clone size are reproduced from that table; the DNA served to infer D and trimming. This sample has millions of clones in its table, and 90% to 95% of those were observed once. 0.13% to 0.15% of the sample is in the top ten clones.

The rearrangement joined TRBV30 to TRBJ1-2; TRBD1 is possibly the D segment (5 matching bases). The receptor was isolated from a young man in good health. Sequencing was carried out using naive CD4+ T cells sorted from blood. This specimen's cell subset or site label, per the study, means: CD45RA+ positively selected. CDR3 reads: CAWSSRAGGYTF. In nucleotides, the sequence is TGTGCCTGGAGTTCCAGGGCTGGCGGCTACACCTTC.